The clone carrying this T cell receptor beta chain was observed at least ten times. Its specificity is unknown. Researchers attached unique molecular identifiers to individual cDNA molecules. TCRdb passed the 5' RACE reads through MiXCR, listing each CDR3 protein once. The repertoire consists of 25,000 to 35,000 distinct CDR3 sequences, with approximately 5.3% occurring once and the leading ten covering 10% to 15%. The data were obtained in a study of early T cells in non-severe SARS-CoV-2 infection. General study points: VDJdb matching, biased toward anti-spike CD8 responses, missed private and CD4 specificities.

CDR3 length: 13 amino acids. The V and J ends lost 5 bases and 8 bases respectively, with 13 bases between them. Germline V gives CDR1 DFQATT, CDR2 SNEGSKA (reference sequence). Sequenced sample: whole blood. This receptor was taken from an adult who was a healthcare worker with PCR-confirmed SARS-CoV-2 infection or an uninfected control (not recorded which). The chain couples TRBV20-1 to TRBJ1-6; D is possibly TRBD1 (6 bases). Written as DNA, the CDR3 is TGCAGTGCTGCACAGGGAGGGTATTCACCCCTCCACTTT. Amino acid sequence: CSAAQGGYSPLHF.